A selection of T cell receptor beta chains follows, all from one sample in a study of shared T cell receptors in the human thymus. Sequenced by immunoSEQ multiplex PCR; TCRdb stores in-frame clones only, minus some. This table holds roughly 700,000 clones, roughly 90% found once. The same data also went into a second study, on human thymus T cells.

Sequencing was carried out using thymocytes. These receptors all stem from a boy under three years old with a congenital heart defect. Both conserved end residues are trimmed from each CDR3.

j_call v_call cdr3_aa
TRBJ2-1 TRBV7-6 ASSSTAGGPEDNEQF
TRBJ2-1 TRBV10-1 ASGGGNEQF
TRBJ2-7 TRBV5-4 ASSFSRQGAYEQY
TRBJ2-7 TRBV28 ASSFANPGAGSPLYEQY
TRBJ1-2 TRBV28 ASPQTGNGYT
TRBJ2-7 TRBV7-6 ASSPVGELAPYEQY
TRBJ2-3 TRBV11-2 ASSLMIGLAGGTDTQY
TRBJ2-2 TRBV9 ASSVARSPGELF
TRBJ2-2 TRBV5-6 ASSLVVRGTGATGELF
TRBJ1-2 TRBV19 ASNPARVSRNYGYT
TRBJ2-7 TRBV7-2 ASSLEGASVAYEQY
TRBJ1-1 TRBV16 ASSQLRTGNTEAF
TRBJ2-1 TRBV9 ASSVKAWAGGPGDEQF
TRBJ2-1 TRBV4-3 ASSQDLSRSYNEQF
TRBJ2-2 TRBV30 AWNCSGRAGNTGELF
TRBJ1-2 TRBV28 ASSLPGTGKGYT
TRBJ1-2 TRBV6-5 ASSPETQRDGYT
TRBJ2-5 TRBV27 ASSLDGGTQY
TRBJ2-3 TRBV5-4 ASSWRGAGGPDTQY
TRBJ2-7 TRBV7-2 ASSPPQREYEQY
TRBJ2-1 TRBV19 ACGQGNEQF
TRBJ2-7 TRBV6-5 ASGQGKPAYEQY
TRBJ1-2 TRBV7-9 ASSIPGVSNYGYT
TRBJ1-2 TRBV12-5 ASGWYTVNTYGYT
TRBJ2-3 TRBV5-1 ASSLAKTASPTDTQY
TRBJ1-1 TRBV19 ASSVGTGMNTEAF
TRBJ2-7 TRBV18 ASSPSWGQVTSYEQY
TRBJ2-5 TRBV30 AWSVVGTSAQETQY
TRBJ2-3 TRBV21-1 ASSKDRWTDTQY
TRBJ2-7 TRBV27 ASSSLAERAYEQY
TRBJ1-4 TRBV6-4 ASGPGGSCEKLF
TRBJ2-1 TRBV10-1 ASSEKGGRATEQF
TRBJ1-2 TRBV15 ATSRGCGTNYGYT
TRBJ2-2 TRBV5-1 ASSLALWGLNTGELF
TRBJ1-3 TRBV28 ASSGGQGRGNTIY
TRBJ2-1 TRBV27 ASRRPGNEQF
TRBJ2-7 TRBV18 ASSPPTSGRPYEQY
TRBJ2-7 TRBV5-6 ASSPLTGSSYEQY
TRBJ1-3 TRBV27 ASSPNQGSSGNTIY
TRBJ2-7 TRBV30 AWTIRDSDEQY
TRBJ2-5 TRBV7-9 ASSQNRDPMGETQY
TRBJ2-7 TRBV7-9 ASSSRYGREGGYEQY
TRBJ2-7 TRBV6-1 ASSERGGAEQY
TRBJ2-7 TRBV14 ASSRPSGREQY
TRBJ2-7 TRBV2 ASTGEAGQAYEQY
TRBJ2-7 TRBV5-4 ASSLGDGGQRPSYEQY
TRBJ2-3 TRBV7-6 ASSPTRLAGVTDTQY
TRBJ2-5 TRBV27 ASSGGWQETQY
TRBJ2-3 TRBV6-5 ASRRLAGGWDTQY
TRBJ1-3 TRBV30 AWEGQGGNTIY
TRBJ2-7 TRBV10-1 ASSGGLAGAPRQY
TRBJ2-1 TRBV18 ASSPVSPYNEQF
TRBJ1-2 TRBV5-5 ASSPRRAFYGYT
TRBJ2-1 TRBV9 ASERERVAEGNEQF
TRBJ2-3 TRBV5-4 ASSSGLAGGGTDTQY